This TCR beta chain emerged from a study of shared clonotypes between healthy human individuals. General study points: Non-shared clonotypes showed lower generation probabilities than clonotypes common to all four donors. The naive CD4 repertoires of a few donors were compared, and around 4.9% of clonotypes were shared.

This CDR3 contains 16 residues. Germline CDR1 and CDR2: SGHKS and YYEKEE (reference sequence). V was pared by 0 bases and J by 3 bases, with 12 bases between. In the source study's methods: ImmunoSEQ output held junction-only sequences without quality scores, so filtering differed. TCRdb's table, derived via immunoSEQ multiplex PCR, lists solely in-frame clones and lacks some. The D gene and trimming were derived from the DNA, and the V and J assignments and clone size from that table. The repertoire holds 1,400,000 or so clones, less than 99% seen once, with around 0.38% in the top ten. A note on this clone: Its cognate antigen is unknown.

The sequencing input was naive CD4+ T cells sorted from blood. The subset was: CD45RA+ positively selected. The genes are TRBV5-5 and TRBJ2-2; D call uncertain. This sequence originates from a man younger than 45 in good health. This CDR3 reads CASSLGLPRDTGELFF. In nucleotides, the CDR3 is TGTGCCAGCAGCTTGGGCCTTCCTCGGGACACCGGGGAGCTGTTTTTT. Supplemented by reference TRBV5-5 and TRBJ2-2, the full variable domain reads DAGVTQSPTHLIKTRGQQVTLRCSPISGHKSVSWYQQVLGQGPQFIFQYYEKEERGRGNFPDRFSARQFPNYSSELNVNALLLGDSALYLCASSLGLPRDTGELFFGEGSRLTVL.